The next 18 T cell receptor beta chains were all read from a single sample in a study of blood T cells in healthy people across ages. Sample-barcoded 5' priming and a J-beta primer mix drove a second PCR of about 7 to 11 cycles. A single record per CDR3 protein comes from TCRdb applying MiXCR to the 5' RACE reads. The sample has under 2,000,000 distinct CDR3 sequences; 49% are singletons. Sequenced material: blood. All receptors come from a woman in her 40s in good health.

J is TRBJ1-4 and V is TRBV7-2; tentative D call: TRBD1 (5 bases). Germline V gene data show CDR1 as SGHTA and CDR2 as FQGNSA. This CDR3 has 15 amino acids. V was pared by 1 base and J by 8 bases, with 14 bases between. CDR3 protein: CASSLEGRVEEKLFF. CDR3 DNA: TGTGCCAGCAGCTTAGAGGGCAGGGTGGAGGAAAAACTGTTTTTT.

This chain joins TRBV25-1 and TRBJ1-2; maybe TRBD1 (5 bases). CDR1 and CDR2 (germline): MGHDK, SYGVNS. V lost 1 base and J lost 6, with 15 bases in between. This CDR3 contains 15 residues. CDR3 sequence (DNA): TGTGCCAGCAGTGAATCGGGCAGGGACTACCATGGCTACACCTTC. It is translated as CASSESGRDYHGYTF.

The CDR3 sequence is CASSTDQRGGGTDTQYF. CDR3 DNA: TGTGCCAGCAGTACCGACCAGCGGGGGGGCGGCACAGATACGCAGTATTTT. V gene TRBV6-2 or TRBV6-3 combines with J gene TRBJ2-3; 10 bases are a match to TRBD2. This CDR3 has 17 residues. Germline V gene lookup returns CDR1 MNHEY and CDR2 SVGEGT. V dropped 5 bases and J dropped 1; count of bases not matched to a gene: 9.

The chain joins TRBV7-2 to TRBJ2-1, with D unresolved. TRBJ2-7 matches the DNA end more closely, so the J call is doubtful. This CDR3 is built from 13 residues. The germline V gene encodes CDR1 SGHTA and CDR2 FQGNSA. The CDR3 reads CASSGLSLNEQYF. The CDR3 coding sequence is TGTGCCAGCAGCGGGCTGTCGTTAAATGAGCAGTACTTC.

The chain has TRBV4-3 and TRBJ1-6, with a possible D match to TRBD1 (5 bases). Looked up from germline, CDR1 is LGHNA and CDR2 is YSLEER. Trimming shortened V by 3 bases and J by 4 bases, and 7 bases separated the two germline ends. CDR3 length equals 14 residues. In DNA, the CDR3 is TGCGCCAGCAGCCACACAGGATATAATTCACCCCTCCACTTT. Translating it yields CASSHTGYNSPLHF.

The chain joins TRBV12-3 or TRBV12-4 to TRBJ2-5, with D uncertain. Trimming stripped 3 bases from V and 5 bases from J, with 10 bases between. The CDR3 is 13 residues long. The CDR3 sequence: CASSLVNSETQYF. The CDR3 coding sequence is TGTGCCAGCAGTTTGGTTAATTCGGAGACCCAGTACTTC.

About this clonotype: A read error may explain this, as a much larger clone is one base away. The chain is built from TRBV7-6 and TRBJ2-5, with TRBD1 identical over 8 bases. The CDR3 is made up of 14 amino acids. With V trimmed by 5 bases and J by 1 base, 3 bases remained unmatched. Germline assignment: CDR1 SGHVS and CDR2 FNYEAQ. CDR3 nucleotides: TGTGCCAGCAGCACGGACAGGGTCCAAGAGACCCAGTACTTC. Its translation is CASSTDRVQETQYF. The full variable domain, its missing parts supplied by reference TRBV7-6 and TRBJ2-5, is GAGVSQSPRYKVTKRGQDVALRCDPISGHVSLYWYRQALGQGPEFLTYFNYEAQQDKSGLPNDRFSAERPEGSISTLTIQRTEQRDSAMYRCASSTDRVQETQYFGPGTRLLVL.

The chain has TRBV12-3 or TRBV12-4 and TRBJ1-2, with a tentative D call TRBD1 (5 bases). This CDR3 comprises 11 residues. V gave up 7 bases and J gave up 7 bases, with 10 bases separating them. Here the CDR3 reads CASTFGGGYTF. In DNA, the CDR3 is TGTGCCAGCACCTTCGGGGGTGGCTACACCTTC.

The V and J genes are TRBV7-2 and TRBJ2-7; unclear D gene. The J call may be in error: the DNA end matches TRBJ2-5 better. Germline V gene sequence: CDR1 SGHTA, CDR2 FQGNSA. The CDR3 has 14 residues. CDR3 loop: CASSLVDFGETQYF. The CDR3 DNA follows: TGTGCCAGCAGCTTAGTTGACTTCGGGGAGACCCAGTACTTC.

This chain uses TRBV29-1 with TRBJ2-1; 11 bases fit TRBD1. CDR3 size: 13 residues. The V gene's germline CDR1 is SQVTM and CDR2 ANQGSEA. V trimming: 6 bases; J trimming: 7 bases; junction bases outside the gene matches: 5. The CDR3 is CSVRGDRGNEQFF. The DNA for the CDR3 is TGCAGCGTGAGGGGGGACAGGGGGAATGAGCAGTTCTTC.

The rearrangement uses TRBV7-8 and TRBJ2-3; D ambiguous. Trimming shortened V by 5 bases and J by 1 base, and 13 bases separated the two germline ends. CDR1 is SGHVS and CDR2 is FQNEAQ in the germline V gene. The CDR3 totals 15 residues. As DNA, the CDR3 is TGTGCCAGCAGCCAACCCCACCGGGGCACAGATACGCAGTATTTT. This encodes CASSQPHRGTDTQYF.

The rearrangement uses TRBV2 and TRBJ1-5; the D is unclear. CDR1 and CDR2 from the germline V gene are SNHLY and FYNNEI. Trimming pared 7 bases from V and 3 bases from J, leaving 13 bases between. CDR3 length: 14 residues. This CDR3 is CASKEDRTNQPQHF. CDR3 bases: TGTGCCAGCAAAGAAGACCGAACCAATCAGCCCCAGCATTTT.

This clonotype was observed a few times. The chain is built from TRBV11-1 and TRBJ1-2; TRBD1 might be the D (6 bases). V gave up 2 bases and J gave up 7 bases, with 20 bases separating them. The CDR3 has 16 residues. Germline V gene sequence: CDR1 SGHAT, CDR2 FQDESV (reference sequence). The CDR3, as DNA: TGTGCCAGCAGCTTAACCGCAGGGGAATTTTTCGGTGGCTACACCTTC. Residues: CASSLTAGEFFGGYTF.

This clonotype showed up just a few times. This chain uses TRBV24-1 with TRBJ2-1, with D possibly being TRBD2 (5 bases). CDR1 and CDR2 from the germline V gene are KGHDR and SFDVKD. V was cut by 9 bases and J by 7 bases, with 12 bases left in between. This CDR3 spans 12 amino acids. CDR3 bases: TGTGCCACCCGGGGTGGGAGAAATGAGCAGTTCTTC. This encodes CATRGGRNEQFF.

The rearrangement links TRBV20-1 to TRBJ2-1; D is tentatively TRBD1 or TRBD2 (5 bases each). V was pared by 5 bases and J by 7 bases, with 21 bases between. Germline CDR1 and CDR2: DFQATT and SNEGSKA (reference sequence). CDR3 length: 15 residues. CDR3 protein: CSASPTPGTGNEQFF. The CDR3 bases are TGCAGTGCTTCTCCCACGCCGGGGACGGGGAATGAGCAGTTCTTC.

This clonotype was detected only a few times. The chain uses TRBV29-1 and TRBJ2-3; weak D call: TRBD1 (6 bases). Trimming cost V 4 bases and J 5 bases, with 13 bases left between them. The CDR3 sequence is 13 residues long. Germline-derived CDR1 and CDR2 are SQVTM and ANQGSEA. CDR3 coding DNA: TGCAGCGTTGGGGGAACAGGGAAAGATACGCAGTATTTT. Its protein product is CSVGGTGKDTQYF.

The chain links TRBV7-2 to TRBJ2-3; 8 nucleotides match TRBD2. This CDR3 comprises 16 residues. CDR1 and CDR2 (germline): SGHTA, FQGNSA. V lost 5 bases, J lost 2 bases, and 9 bases stayed unmatched. The chain's CDR3 is CASSAQAGGYTDTQYF. Here the CDR3 DNA reads TGTGCCAGCAGCGCGCAGGCGGGAGGTTACACAGATACGCAGTATTTT.

This clonotype turned up a few times. J is TRBJ2-4 and V is TRBV20-1; D possibly corresponds to TRBD1 (5 bases). The CDR3 consists of 14 residues. Trimming stripped 1 base from V and 0 bases from J, with 7 bases between. Germline V CDR1 and CDR2: DFQATT, SNEGSKA (reference sequence). CDR3 DNA: TGCAGTGCTAGAGGGCAGGGAGCCAAAAACATTCAGTACTTC. Protein product: CSARGQGAKNIQYF.